One and the same sample provided the 14 T cell receptor beta chains below, sequenced in a study of OX40 agonist ivuxolimab in advanced cancers. Library preparation used the immunoSEQ multiplex PCR assay. Drawn from immuneACCESS, this table holds only the in-frame rearrangements with V and J called that TCRdb kept. Clones are partly lost; checked studies trace under half to an unresolved V gene and leave the rest unexplained. This sample comprises some 98,000 clones, around 94% of them detected only once. Jointly, the top ten make up 0.2% to 0.3% of the sample. The sequencing used CD4+ or CD8+ T cells sorted from blood, collected in a trial of the OX40 agonist ivuxolimab. The receptors come from an adult with an advanced solid tumor such as melanoma, head and neck, liver or kidney cancer.

The chain has TRBV25-1 and TRBJ2-2, with no clear D. V lost 1 base and J 1 base, leaving 4 bases between the germline ends. In germline, CDR1 is MGHDK, CDR2 SYGVNS. The CDR3 sequence is 14 residues long. Here the CDR3 reads CASSESENTGELFF. The CDR3 region has the DNA TGTGCCAGCAGTGAATCAGAGAACACCGGGGAGCTGTTTTTT.

This clone has just a few counts. This sequence joins TRBV7-6 and TRBJ2-7, with no clear D. The ends were cut back, 1 base at V and 9 bases at J, with 10 bases in the middle. The CDR3 contains 12 residues. Per germline, CDR1 SGHVS and CDR2 FNYEAQ. The CDR3 region has the DNA TGTGCCAGCAGCTTAGGGGAATCGGGGCAGTACTTC. It specifies CASSLGESGQYF. Complete variable domain (other parts from reference TRBV7-6 and TRBJ2-7): GAGVSQSPRYKVTKRGQDVALRCDPISGHVSLYWYRQALGQGPEFLTYFNYEAQQDKSGLPNDRFSAERPEGSISTLTIQRTEQRDSAMYRCASSLGESGQYFGPGTRLTVT.

V and J are TRBV5-5 and TRBJ2-7; the D gene is possibly TRBD2 (6 bases). The CDR3 extends over 15 amino acids. Looked up from germline, CDR1 is SGHKS and CDR2 is YYEKEE (reference sequence). V lost 4 bases and J 3 bases, leaving 17 bases between the germline ends. CDR3 sequence reads: CASSRGGAADYEQYV. The CDR3 DNA is TGTGCCAGCAGCCGGGGAGGAGCGGCAGACTACGAGCAGTACGTC.

The chain combines TRBV30 with TRBJ1-5; 7 nucleotides align to TRBD1. Germline CDR1 is GTSNPN and CDR2 is SVGIG (reference sequence). J was trimmed by 5 bases and V by 3 bases; bases with no gene match: 7. The CDR3 has 14 amino acids. The CDR3 region is CAWSADRADQPQHF. For the CDR3, the DNA is TGTGCCTGGAGCGCAGACAGGGCGGATCAGCCCCAGCATTTT.

The rearrangement links TRBV25-1 to TRBJ2-1, with 9 bases matching TRBD1. The germline V gene encodes CDR1 MGHDK and CDR2 SYGVNS. V was clipped by 7 bases and J by 8 bases; unmatched bases: 15. The CDR3 is 16 amino acids. The CDR3 bases are TGTGCCAGCACCAAGAGGTCCGGACAGGGGAGGGATGAGCAGTTCTTC. This sequence encodes CASTKRSGQGRDEQFF.

Points on this clone: The germline gene is not matched at one end of the junction; a read error may be the cause. The chain joins TRBV28 to TRBJ1-1; 11 bases are shared with TRBD1. Germline values: CDR1 MDHEN, CDR2 SYDVKM. This CDR3 is built from 13 residues. CDR3 protein: CASRSVNPGTGGF. The CDR3 nucleotides are TGTGCCAGCAGATCGGTAAACCCCGGGACAGGGGGATTT.

This chain connects TRBV11-3 to TRBJ1-3, with 7 positions matching TRBD1. CDR3 size: 14 residues. The ends lost 2 bases at V and 6 bases at J; junction bases unmatched: 4. Germline V gene lookup returns CDR1 SGHNT and CDR2 YENEEA. CDR3 in amino acids: CASSLTGAENTIYF. The CDR3 DNA follows: TGTGCCAGCAGCTTAACAGGGGCGGAAAACACCATATATTTT.

This CDR3 is CASSQDEAQNQPQHF. For the CDR3, the DNA is TGCGCCAGCAGCCAAGATGAGGCGCAGAATCAGCCCCAGCATTTT. The rearrangement links TRBV4-1 to TRBJ1-5; the D is unclear. CDR3 length: 15 residues. The V and J ends lost 0 bases and 4 bases respectively, with 10 bases between them. Germline V gives CDR1 MGHRA, CDR2 YSYEKL.

This chain connects TRBV30 to TRBJ1-6; D unclear. Per the germline V gene, CDR1 is GTSNPN and CDR2 is SVGIG (reference sequence). V was trimmed by 2 bases and J by 8 bases, leaving 10 bases between them. This CDR3 has 13 amino acids. The CDR3 DNA sequence: TGTGCCTGGAGTAGGGTAAACTATTCACCCCTCCACTTT. Its protein is CAWSRVNYSPLHF.

V gene TRBV6-5 combines with J gene TRBJ2-1; D perhaps matches TRBD1 (5 bases). Germline V gene sequence: CDR1 MNHEY, CDR2 SVGAGI. The CDR3 is 15 residues long. V was trimmed by 4 bases and J by 1 base, leaving 11 bases between them. CDR3 nucleotide sequence: TGTGCCAGCAGTTCGCAATGGACATCCTACAATGAGCAGTTCTTC. Encoded protein: CASSSQWTSYNEQFF.

This chain joins TRBV9 and TRBJ1-5; TRBD1 matches at 7 bases. This CDR3 is 16 amino acids long. CDR1 is SGDLS, CDR2 YYNGEE, per germline. V gave up 3 bases and J gave up 2 bases; unmatched junction bases: 8. The CDR3 is CASSANDREGNQPQHF. CDR3 nucleotides: TGTGCCAGCAGCGCAAATGACAGGGAGGGCAATCAGCCCCAGCATTTT.

The chain has TRBV28 and TRBJ2-7; 8 bases fit TRBD1. Germline values: CDR1 MDHEN, CDR2 SYDVKM. The CDR3 loop spans 17 amino acids. V gave up 2 bases and J gave up 2 bases; unmatched junction bases: 11. The DNA for the CDR3 is TGTGCCAGCAGTTTAGAGCACCTGGGACAGGTGACCTACGAGCAGTACTTC. Protein sequence: CASSLEHLGQVTYEQYF.

The rearrangement uses TRBV12-5 and TRBJ1-2; TRBD1 agrees at 7 bases. CDR3 length: 14 amino acids. J was trimmed by 7 bases and V by 7 bases; bases with no gene match: 12. CDR1 is LGHNT, CDR2 FRNRAP, per germline. The CDR3 coding sequence is TGTGCTAGTGCCTTAGGAGGGGGCGCAGGTGGCTACACCTTC. As protein: CASALGGGAGGYTF.

The chain couples TRBV2 to TRBJ1-3; tentative D call: TRBD1 (5 bases). Germline values: CDR1 SNHLY, CDR2 FYNNEI. The V end lost 3 bases, the J end lost 2 bases, and 14 bases lay between the germline ends. The CDR3 totals 16 residues. This CDR3 is CASSDGFRGTGNTIYF. The DNA of the CDR3 is TGTGCCAGCAGTGATGGGTTTAGGGGAACTGGAAACACCATATATTTT.